Here is one T cell receptor (beta chain) with its context. No antigen is known for it. This CDR3 has 15 amino acids. Germline V gene sequence: CDR1 SGHVS, CDR2 FQNEAQ. With V trimmed by 5 bases and J by 4 bases, 5 bases remained unmatched. The data belong to a study of graft-versus-host responses after intestinal transplantation. Whole-study context: Recipients underwent multivisceral, liver-intestinal, or isolated intestinal transplants.

Findings and limits, study-wide: Allograft graft-versus-host to host-versus-graft clonal ratios ran high in patients with graft-donor T cell macrochimerism.

Repertoires were generated with immunoSEQ multiplex PCR, while TCRdb's copy carries only in-frame clones and drops some. The sample carries under 100,000 clones, 80% to 95% recorded once. This specimen consisted of PBMCs, obtained around 450 days after intestinal transplant. The chain uses TRBV7-8 and TRBJ1-5, with TRBD1 matching 10 bases. This sequence originates from a human patient who received an intestinal transplant, so some T cells may come from the graft donor. The CDR3 DNA is TGTGCCAGCAGCCCCCCGGGACAGGGGAATCAGCCCCAGCATTTT. Its translation is CASSPPGQGNQPQHF.